This TCR beta chain was sequenced for a study of shared clonotypes between healthy human individuals. Study in general: Researchers assigned three CD4 naive, three CD4 memory, two CD8 naive and one CD8 memory plate to each donor. Study results and caveats: Against clonotypes common to all four donors, non-shared ones had lower generation probabilities. Relative to memory subsets, naive subsets generally showed larger estimated richness.

Notes on this clone: Antigen: not known. Other DNA sequences within the sample encode an identical CDR3.

Naive CD8 cells, CD45RO-negative and positively selected for CCR7, excluded terminally differentiated effector memory CD45RA+ cells. Replicate PCRs run on sorted subsets employed 200 ng DNA, 30,000 to 35,000 T cell genomes. Assay used: immunoSEQ multiplex PCR; TCRdb lists only in-frame clones, some missing. Counted here are about 600,000 clones, 95% to 98% occurring once; the ten biggest clones make up 0.3%. CDR1 and CDR2 from the germline V gene are LNHDA and SQIVND (reference sequence). CDR3 length equals 13 residues. Trimming at V came to 5 bases and at J to 3 bases, leaving 4 bases not matched to a gene.

This clonotype originated in a young man in good health. Sequenced material: naive CD8+ T cells sorted from blood. J is TRBJ2-7 and V is TRBV19, with 7 bases fitting TRBD1. The CDR3 nucleotides read TGTGCCAGTAGTTACCGGGACAGCTACGAGCAGTACTTC. It translates to CASSYRDSYEQYF.